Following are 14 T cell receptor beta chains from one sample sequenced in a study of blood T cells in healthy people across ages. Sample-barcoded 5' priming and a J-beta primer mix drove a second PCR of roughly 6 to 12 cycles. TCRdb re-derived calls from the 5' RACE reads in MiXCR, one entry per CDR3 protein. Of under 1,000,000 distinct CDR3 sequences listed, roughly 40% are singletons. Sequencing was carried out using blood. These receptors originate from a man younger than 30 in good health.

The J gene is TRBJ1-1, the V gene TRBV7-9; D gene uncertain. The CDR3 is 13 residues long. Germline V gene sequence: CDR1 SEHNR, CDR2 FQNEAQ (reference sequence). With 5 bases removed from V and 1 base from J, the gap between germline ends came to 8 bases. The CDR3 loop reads CASSKRENTEAFF. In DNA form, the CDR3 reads TGTGCCAGCAGCAAAAGGGAGAACACTGAAGCTTTCTTT.

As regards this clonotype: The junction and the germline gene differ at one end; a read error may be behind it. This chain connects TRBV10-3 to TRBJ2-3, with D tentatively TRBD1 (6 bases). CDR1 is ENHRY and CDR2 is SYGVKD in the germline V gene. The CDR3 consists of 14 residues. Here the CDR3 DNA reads TGTACCATCAGGCGGACAGAAAGCACAGATACGCAGTATTTT. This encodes CTIRRTESTDTQYF.

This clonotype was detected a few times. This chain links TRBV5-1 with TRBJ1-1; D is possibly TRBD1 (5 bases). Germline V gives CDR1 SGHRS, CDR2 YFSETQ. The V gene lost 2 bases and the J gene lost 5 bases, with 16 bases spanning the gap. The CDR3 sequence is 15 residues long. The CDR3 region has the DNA TGCGCCAGCAGCTTAGCCGGGACGGAGGGAACTGAAGCTTTCTTT. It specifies CASSLAGTEGTEAFF.

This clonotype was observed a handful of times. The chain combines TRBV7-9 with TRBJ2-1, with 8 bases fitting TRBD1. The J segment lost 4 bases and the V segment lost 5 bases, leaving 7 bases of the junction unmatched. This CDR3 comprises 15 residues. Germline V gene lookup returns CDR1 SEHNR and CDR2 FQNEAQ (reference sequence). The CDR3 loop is CASSTGQGWYNEQFF. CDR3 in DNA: TGTGCCAGCAGCACCGGACAGGGTTGGTACAATGAGCAGTTCTTC. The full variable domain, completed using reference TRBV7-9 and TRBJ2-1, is DTGVSQNPRHKITKRGQNVTFRCDPISEHNRLYWYRQTLGQGPEFLTYFQNEAQLEKSRLLSDRFSAERPKGSFSTLEIQRTEQGDSAMYLCASSTGQGWYNEQFFGPGTRLTVL.

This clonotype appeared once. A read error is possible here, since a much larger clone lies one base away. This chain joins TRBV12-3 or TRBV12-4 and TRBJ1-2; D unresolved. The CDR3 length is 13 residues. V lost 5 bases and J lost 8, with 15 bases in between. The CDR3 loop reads CASSVGSLKGYTF. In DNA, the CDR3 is TGTGCCAGCAGTGTTGGGAGTTTAAAGGGCTACACCTTC.

CDR3 loop: CASSRQPQGVEAFF. CDR3 nucleotides: TGTGCCAGCAGTCGACAGCCGCAGGGCGTTGAAGCTTTCTTT. This chain uses TRBV6-5 with TRBJ1-1, with D perhaps TRBD1 (5 bases). Germline CDR1 reads MNHEY; CDR2 reads SVGAGI. Trimming cost V 5 bases and J 7 bases, with 17 bases left between them. The CDR3 runs to 14 residues.

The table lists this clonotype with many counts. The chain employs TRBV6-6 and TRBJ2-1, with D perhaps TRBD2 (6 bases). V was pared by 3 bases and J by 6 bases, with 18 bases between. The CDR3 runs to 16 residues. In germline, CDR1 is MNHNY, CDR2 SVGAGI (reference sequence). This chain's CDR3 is CASSYSAGGDGNEQFF. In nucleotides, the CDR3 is TGTGCCAGCAGTTATTCCGCCGGGGGAGATGGCAATGAGCAGTTCTTC.

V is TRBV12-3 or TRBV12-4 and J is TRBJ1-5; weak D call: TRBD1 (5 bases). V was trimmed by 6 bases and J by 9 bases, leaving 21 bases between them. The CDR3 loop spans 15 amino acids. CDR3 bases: TGTGCCAGCAGCGGGGGGGGGACCCTCATAGGGCCCCAGCATTTT. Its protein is CASSGGGTLIGPQHF.

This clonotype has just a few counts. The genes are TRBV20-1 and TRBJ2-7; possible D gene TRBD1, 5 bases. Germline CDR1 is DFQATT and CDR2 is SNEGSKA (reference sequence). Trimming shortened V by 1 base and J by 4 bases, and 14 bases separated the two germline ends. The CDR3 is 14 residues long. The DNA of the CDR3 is TGCAGTGCTAGAGCCGGCAGGGTGGAATACGAGCAGTACTTC. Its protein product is CSARAGRVEYEQYF.

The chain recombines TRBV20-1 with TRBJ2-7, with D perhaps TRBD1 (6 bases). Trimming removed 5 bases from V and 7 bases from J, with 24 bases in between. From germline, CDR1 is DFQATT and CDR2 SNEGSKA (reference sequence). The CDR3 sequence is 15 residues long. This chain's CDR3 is CSAEDSGHPNNEQYF. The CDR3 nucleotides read TGCAGTGCTGAGGACTCGGGACATCCTAATAATGAGCAGTACTTC.

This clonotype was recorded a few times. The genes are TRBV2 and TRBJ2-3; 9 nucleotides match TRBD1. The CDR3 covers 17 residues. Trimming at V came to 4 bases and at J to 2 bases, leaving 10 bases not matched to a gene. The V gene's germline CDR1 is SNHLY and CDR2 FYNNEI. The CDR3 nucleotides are TGTGCCAGCAGTGTTCCGATGACAGGGGGGACCACAGATACGCAGTATTTT. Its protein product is CASSVPMTGGTTDTQYF.

The CDR3 bases are TGTGCCAGCAGAGCGGACAGAAGGCTCCACACAGATACGCAGTATTTT. This sequence encodes CASRADRRLHTDTQYF. The V call is TRBV12-3 or TRBV12-4, the J call TRBJ2-3, with D possibly TRBD1 on 6 matching bases. V lost 6 bases, J lost 2 bases, and 18 bases lay in between. The CDR3 loop spans 16 amino acids.

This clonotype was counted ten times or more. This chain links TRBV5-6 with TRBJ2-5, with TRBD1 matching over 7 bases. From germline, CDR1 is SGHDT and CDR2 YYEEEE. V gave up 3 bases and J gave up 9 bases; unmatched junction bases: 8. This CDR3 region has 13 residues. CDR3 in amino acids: CASSSDRSVAQYF. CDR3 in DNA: TGTGCCAGCAGCTCGGACAGGAGTGTGGCCCAGTACTTC.

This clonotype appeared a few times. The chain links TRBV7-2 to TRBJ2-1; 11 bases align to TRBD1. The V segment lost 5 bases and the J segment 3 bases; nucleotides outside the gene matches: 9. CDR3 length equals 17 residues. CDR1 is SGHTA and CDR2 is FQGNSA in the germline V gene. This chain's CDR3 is CASSHRLGTGGYNEQFF. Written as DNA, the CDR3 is TGTGCCAGCAGCCACCGGTTAGGGACAGGGGGCTACAATGAGCAGTTCTTC.